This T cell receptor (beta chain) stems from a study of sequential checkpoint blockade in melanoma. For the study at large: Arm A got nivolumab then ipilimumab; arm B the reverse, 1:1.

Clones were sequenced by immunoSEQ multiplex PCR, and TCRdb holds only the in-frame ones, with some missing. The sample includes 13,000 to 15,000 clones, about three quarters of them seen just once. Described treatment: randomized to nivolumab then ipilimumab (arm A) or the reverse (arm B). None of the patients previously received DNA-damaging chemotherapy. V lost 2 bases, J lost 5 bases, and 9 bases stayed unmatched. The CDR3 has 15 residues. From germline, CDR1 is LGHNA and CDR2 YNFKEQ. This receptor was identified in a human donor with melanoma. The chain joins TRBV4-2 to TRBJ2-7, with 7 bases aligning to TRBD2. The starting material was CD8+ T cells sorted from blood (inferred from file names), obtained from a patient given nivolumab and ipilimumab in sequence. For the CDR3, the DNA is TGTGCCAGCAGCCAATCGCCGGCTAGCGGCGACGAGCAGTACTTC. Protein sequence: CASSQSPASGDEQYF.